The sequence of this T cell receptor beta chain was determined in a study of OX40 agonist ivuxolimab in advanced cancers. For the study at large: Patients were given ivuxolimab, an antibody that agonizes OX40 (CD134). Patients with prior anti-PD-1, anti-PD-L1 or anti-CTLA-4 therapy were eligible; 40% to 45% had some. General study points: Among the lowest levels of clonal expansion were found in partial responders at 0.1-3.0 mg/kg. Clonal expansion was seen in CD4+ and CD8+ blood T cells by week 6 at 0.1 to 3.0 mg/kg.

In the case of this clone: Its antigen remains unidentified.

Sequencing used immunoSEQ multiplex PCR; TCRdb keeps in-frame clones, though not all of them. The sample carries about 83,000 clones, 84% recorded once. Germline-derived CDR1 and CDR2 are GTSNPN and SVGIG (reference sequence). The V end was cut by 0 bases, the J end by 8 bases, with 14 bases between. CDR3 size: 15 residues. V gene TRBV30 combines with J gene TRBJ1-6; D not certain. This sequence originates from an adult with an advanced solid tumor such as melanoma, head and neck, liver or kidney cancer. The sample in question was CD4+ or CD8+ T cells sorted from blood, obtained in a trial of the OX40 agonist ivuxolimab. CDR3 loop: CAWSVRRPRDSPLHF. As DNA, the CDR3 is TGTGCCTGGAGTGTACGTAGGCCTAGGGATTCACCCCTCCACTTT.